This T cell receptor (beta chain) stems from a study of CD8 T cells in ankylosing spondylitis. The CDR3 covers 15 residues. Germline V gene data show CDR1 as PRHDT and CDR2 as FYEKMQ (reference sequence). TCRdb used MiXCR to reprocess the 5' RACE reads, holding one entry per CDR3 protein. The sample carries about 240,000 distinct CDR3 sequences, around 10% recorded once. In regard to this clonotype: A read error is possible here, since a much larger clone lies one base away.

The sequencing input was blood, either unsorted or a sorted T cell fraction (not recorded which). This receptor was taken from a male donor with ankylosing spondylitis or in good health (not recorded which). The rearrangement uses TRBV13 and TRBJ2-2, with 8 bases matching TRBD1. The CDR3 here is CGSSPTGVNTGELFF. The CDR3 nucleotides are TGTGGCAGCAGCCCGACAGGGGTTAACACCGGGGAGCTGTTTTTT.